The rows below give T cell receptor beta chains drawn from one sample of a study of blood T cell repertoires in COVID-19. Assay used: immunoSEQ multiplex PCR; TCRdb lists only in-frame clones, some missing. The sample lists approximately 210,000 clones, 65% to 85% occurring once. The sample taken for sequencing was PBMCs or T cells enriched from blood (not recorded which). The source of these receptors is a woman aged 55-70 years who had recovered from COVID-19. CDR3s include the opening cysteine and the closing phenylalanine or tryptophan. Each record gives: D gene, J gene, V gene, clone size, CDR3 protein, CDR3 DNA. D genes are given only for firm matches. The size entry is marked missing in some rows and otherwise reads once, few, many or a size class.

NA	TRBJ1-1	TRBV5-1	few	CASSTNRDTTEAFF	TGCGCCAGCAGCACTAACAGGGATACCACTGAAGCTTTCTTT
TRBD1	TRBJ2-6	TRBV19	NA	CASSIETQGVPGANVLTF	TGTGCCAGTAGTATAGAGACCCAGGGGGTCCCTGGGGCCAACGTCCTGACTTTC
TRBD1	TRBJ1-4	TRBV14	few	CASSALGGTGVTNEKLFF	TGTGCCAGCAGCGCCTTAGGAGGGACAGGGGTCACTAATGAAAAACTGTTTTTT
TRBD1	TRBJ1-3	TRBV7-9	NA	CASSLDTGAPGNTIYF	TGTGCCAGCAGCTTAGACACAGGGGCACCTGGAAACACCATATATTTT
NA	TRBJ2-7	TRBV2	few	CASSEGPGTYSYEQYF	TGTGCCAGCAGTGAGGGACCCGGGACATACTCCTACGAGCAGTACTTC
TRBD2	TRBJ2-1	TRBV6-2/TRBV6-3	NA	CASSYSNSGEAYNEQFF	TGTGCCAGCAGTTACTCAAATAGCGGGGAAGCCTACAATGAGCAGTTCTTC
NA	TRBJ1-1	TRBV3-1/TRBV3-2	NA	CASSPNLREDTEAFF	TGTGCCAGCAGCCCTAATCTCCGAGAGGACACTGAAGCTTTCTTT
NA	TRBJ2-5	TRBV19	NA	CASSAGQQETQYF	TGTGCCAGTAGTGCCGGACAGCAAGAGACCCAGTACTTC
TRBD1	TRBJ1-2	TRBV4-1	NA	CASSQGDRGDYGYTF	TGCGCCAGCAGCCAAGGGGACAGGGGAGACTATGGCTACACCTTC
NA	TRBJ2-3	TRBV5-4	NA	CASSPPGWATDTQYF	TGTGCCAGCAGCCCGCCTGGGTGGGCCACAGATACGCAGTATTTT
TRBD1	TRBJ2-7	TRBV6-5	once	CASSHDRAQQYF	TGTGCCAGCAGTCACGACAGGGCCCAGCAGTACTTC
TRBD1	TRBJ1-1	TRBV18	NA	CASSLGQGETEAFF	TGTGCCAGCTCACTTGGACAGGGGGAGACTGAAGCTTTCTTT